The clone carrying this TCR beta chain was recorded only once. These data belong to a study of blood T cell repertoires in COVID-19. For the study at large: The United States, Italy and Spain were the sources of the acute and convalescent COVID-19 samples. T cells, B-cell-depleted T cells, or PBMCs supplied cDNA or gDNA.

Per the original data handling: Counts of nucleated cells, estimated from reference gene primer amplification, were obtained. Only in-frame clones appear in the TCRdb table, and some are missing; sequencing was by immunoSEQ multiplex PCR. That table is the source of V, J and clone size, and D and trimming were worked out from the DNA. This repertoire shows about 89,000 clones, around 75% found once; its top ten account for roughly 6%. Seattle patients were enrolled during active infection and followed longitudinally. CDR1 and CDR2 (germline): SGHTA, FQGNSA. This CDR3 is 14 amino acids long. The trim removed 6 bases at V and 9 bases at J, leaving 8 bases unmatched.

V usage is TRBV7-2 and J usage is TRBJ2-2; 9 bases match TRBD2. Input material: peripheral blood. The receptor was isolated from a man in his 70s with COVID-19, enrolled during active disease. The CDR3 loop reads CASSARGGLRELFF. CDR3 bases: TGTGCCAGCAGTGCGCGGGGGGGACTCAGGGAGCTGTTTTTT.